This TCR beta chain originates from a study of cytomegalovirus exposure and HLA in healthy donors. Study background: HLA-typed donors were the source of roughly 85 million unique TCRs held in an early data release.

V lost 4 bases, J lost 0 bases, and 8 bases stayed unmatched. CDR1 SNHLY and CDR2 FYNNEI come from the germline V gene. This CDR3 is 17 amino acids long. Amplification used 60 Vbeta primers and 13 Jbeta primers. Clones were sequenced by immunoSEQ multiplex PCR, and TCRdb holds only the in-frame ones, with some missing. This sample has about 130,000 clones, with about 63% found just once. The chain uses TRBV2 and TRBJ2-7; 11 bases align to TRBD1. The specimen was PBMCs. The source of this sequence is a man aged 30 to 45 in good health and CMV-seropositive. This CDR3 reads CASSGRGTGGSSYEQYF. CDR3 coding DNA: TGTGCCAGCAGTGGAAGGGGGACAGGGGGAAGCTCCTACGAGCAGTACTTC.